The 27 T cell receptor beta chains reported below all come from one sample, sequenced in a study of neurological immune-mediated disorders. Each CDR3 protein is one row after TCRdb ran MiXCR on the 5' RACE reads. The sample contains under 25,000 distinct CDR3 sequences, roughly 2.7% of which appear only once. The sample consisted of PBMCs. All receptors derive from a woman younger than 30 with multiple sclerosis.

This clonotype was detected many times. This chain uses TRBV20-1 with TRBJ1-1, with D unclear. This CDR3 contains 14 residues. Per germline, CDR1 DFQATT and CDR2 SNEGSKA (reference sequence). V was trimmed by 1 base and J by 2 bases, leaving 11 bases between them. CDR3 nucleotide sequence: TGCAGTGCTAGAGCTTTGGCAGAAAACACTGAAGCTTTCTTT. Amino acid sequence: CSARALAENTEAFF.

This clonotype occurred many times. The chain has TRBV3-1 and TRBJ2-7; 8 nucleotides line up with TRBD1. The V segment lost 6 bases and the J segment 5 bases; nucleotides outside the gene matches: 0. Per germline, CDR1 LGHDT and CDR2 YNNKEL (reference sequence). This CDR3 is 11 amino acids long. For the CDR3, the DNA is TGTGCCAGCAGGACAGGGGACGAGCAGTACTTC. This codes for CASRTGDEQYF.

This clonotype was detected ten times or more. This chain connects TRBV20-1 to TRBJ2-1, with TRBD2 matching over 10 bases. The CDR3 spans 12 residues. V lost 6 bases, J lost 14 bases, and 10 bases stayed unmatched. Germline V gene lookup returns CDR1 DFQATT and CDR2 SNEGSKA (reference sequence). The CDR3 spells CSAWTSGSSEFF. In DNA form, the CDR3 reads TGCAGTGCATGGACTAGCGGTTCTTCGGAGTTCTTC.

This clonotype was counted at least ten times. DNA for the CDR3: TGCAGTGCTAGAGCGTACACAGGGTGGGAGGAAAAACTGTTTTTT. This translates into CSARAYTGWEEKLFF. This sequence joins TRBV20-1 and TRBJ1-4; maybe TRBD1 (6 bases). The CDR3 loop spans 15 amino acids. Germline V gives CDR1 DFQATT, CDR2 SNEGSKA (reference sequence). The V end was cut by 1 base, the J end by 8 bases, with 17 bases between.

The table lists this clonotype with many counts. The V and J genes are TRBV7-2 and TRBJ1-2, with D perhaps TRBD1 (6 bases). V was clipped by 4 bases and J by 4 bases, with 13 bases between them. CDR1 SGHTA and CDR2 FQGNSA come from the germline V gene. The CDR3 runs to 14 residues. The CDR3 here is CASSYRQVFYGYTF. CDR3 nucleotides: TGTGCCAGCAGCTATCGACAGGTCTTCTATGGCTACACCTTC.

This clonotype was seen repeatedly, ten times or more. The chain's CDR3 is CASSSLHPGVGTQYF. The DNA for the CDR3 is TGTGCCAGCAGTTCCCTCCACCCCGGGGTCGGGACCCAGTACTTC. This chain links TRBV28 with TRBJ2-5, with D tentatively TRBD2 (5 bases). CDR3 length: 15 residues. Germline-derived CDR1 and CDR2 are MDHEN and SYDVKM. V dropped 4 bases and J dropped 7 bases, with 19 bases sitting between them. Full variable domain (outside the CDR3, taken from reference TRBV28 and TRBJ2-5): DVKVTQSSRYLVKRTGEKVFLECVQDMDHENMFWYRQDPGLGLRLIYFSYDVKMKEKGDIPEGYSVSREKKERFSLILESASTNQTSMYLCASSSLHPGVGTQYFGPGTRLLVL.

The sample holds many counts of this clonotype. The CDR3 DNA sequence: TGTGCCAGCTCACCGGCCTACGAGCAGTACTTC. This sequence encodes CASSPAYEQYF. This chain connects TRBV18 to TRBJ2-7; D uncertain. Trimming shortened V by 3 bases and J by 2 bases, and 2 bases separated the two germline ends. Germline-derived CDR1 and CDR2 are KGHSH and LQKENI. The CDR3 totals 11 residues.

This clonotype occurred many times. The V gene is TRBV7-9, the J gene TRBJ2-1; D is uncertain. There are 11 residues in the CDR3. Germline V CDR1 and CDR2: SEHNR, FQNEAQ (reference sequence). With 1 base removed from V and 6 bases from J, the gap between germline ends came to 1 base. CDR3 nucleotide sequence: TGTGCCAGCAGCTTAGTCAATGAGCAGTTCTTC. Its translation is CASSLVNEQFF. The full variable domain, rest sourced from reference TRBV7-9 and TRBJ2-1, is DTGVSQNPRHKITKRGQNVTFRCDPISEHNRLYWYRQTLGQGPEFLTYFQNEAQLEKSRLLSDRFSAERPKGSFSTLEIQRTEQGDSAMYLCASSLVNEQFFGPGTRLTVL.

This clonotype was counted many times. This rearrangement joins TRBV12-3 or TRBV12-4 to TRBJ1-1; a possible D gene is TRBD1 (6 bases). The CDR3 totals 15 residues. V was shortened by 6 bases and J by 1 base, with 15 bases between the two germline ends. CDR3 protein: CASRKQGRGNTEAFF. Written as DNA, the CDR3 is TGTGCCAGCAGAAAACAGGGTAGGGGGAACACTGAAGCTTTCTTT.

This clonotype was recorded at least ten times. This sequence joins TRBV5-1 and TRBJ1-2; D not resolved. Germline V lookup: CDR1 SGHRS, CDR2 YFSETQ. Trimming pared 3 bases from V and 2 bases from J, leaving 14 bases between. This CDR3 spans 15 amino acids. Here the CDR3 reads CASSSRLGLNYGYTF. In DNA, the CDR3 is TGCGCCAGCAGCTCCAGACTCGGGTTGAACTATGGCTACACCTTC. Looking up the rest from reference TRBV5-1 and TRBJ1-2 gives the full variable domain: KAGVTQTPRYLIKTRGQQVTLSCSPISGHRSVSWYQQTPGQGLQFLFEYFSETQRNKGNFPGRFSGRQFSNSRSEMNVSTLELGDSALYLCASSSRLGLNYGYTFGSGTRLTVV.

This clonotype was found many times. The CDR3 loop is CASSLARDDTEAFF. The CDR3 DNA reads as TGCGCCAGCAGCTTGGCCCGGGACGACACTGAAGCTTTCTTT. The V gene is TRBV5-1, the J gene TRBJ1-1, with D tentatively TRBD1 (5 bases). The CDR3 extends over 14 amino acids. Germline CDR1 and CDR2: SGHRS and YFSETQ. Trimming removed 0 bases from V and 3 bases from J, with 9 bases in between.

In its sample, this clonotype was seen a few times. This chain joins TRBV10-3 and TRBJ2-6; D may be TRBD1 (6 bases). Deletions cut 5 bases from V and 4 bases from J, with 12 bases between. Per the germline V gene, CDR1 is ENHRY and CDR2 is SYGVKD. This CDR3 comprises 15 residues. As DNA, the CDR3 is TGTGCCATCAGTCCTCAGGGGAAAGGGGCCAACGTCCTGACTTTC. Protein: CAISPQGKGANVLTF.

This clonotype appeared many times. J is TRBJ2-7 and V is TRBV6-5; D remains unclear. Germline CDR1 is MNHEY and CDR2 is SVGAGI. V lost 1 base and J 2 bases, leaving 12 bases between the germline ends. This CDR3 has 15 amino acids. CDR3 protein: CASSYWFEGPYEQYF. CDR3 in DNA: TGTGCCAGCAGTTACTGGTTTGAAGGTCCCTACGAGCAGTACTTC.

This clonotype was seen repeatedly, ten times or more. The chain has TRBV10-3 and TRBJ2-3, with D perhaps TRBD1 (5 bases). Trimming left V 0 bases short and J 1 base short, with 11 bases between. CDR1 is ENHRY, CDR2 SYGVKD, per germline. This CDR3 is 16 amino acids long. CDR3 nucleotides: TGTGCCATCAGTGAGTCCTGGGGCGGAGGCACAGATACGCAGTATTTT. This gives the protein CAISESWGGGTDTQYF.

At least ten counts were recorded for this clonotype. This chain joins TRBV20-1 and TRBJ2-1; D is tentatively TRBD1 or TRBD2 (5 bases each). The CDR3 has 14 amino acids. Trimming removed 5 bases at V and 0 bases at J, with 11 bases between. CDR1 and CDR2 from the germline V gene are DFQATT and SNEGSKA (reference sequence). The CDR3 DNA reads as TGCAGTGCTTCCCGGGACGGCTCCTACAATGAGCAGTTCTTC. Amino acid sequence: CSASRDGSYNEQFF.

This clonotype was seen many times. This chain connects TRBV6-5 to TRBJ1-1; the D gene is possibly TRBD1 (6 bases). The length of the CDR3 is 14 residues. The germline V gene has CDR1 MNHEY and CDR2 SVGAGI. V was clipped by 5 bases and J by 1 base, with 11 bases between them. CDR3 sequence (DNA): TGTGCCAGCAGTAGGGGGGATAGGAACACTGAAGCTTTCTTT. Its translation: CASSRGDRNTEAFF.

This clonotype is classed as medium-sized. The V call is TRBV5-1, the J call TRBJ2-3, with D perhaps TRBD1 (5 bases). Germline V CDR1 and CDR2: SGHRS, YFSETQ. This CDR3 is 17 amino acids long. V gave up 4 bases and J gave up 2 bases, with 20 bases separating them. In nucleotides, the CDR3 is TGCGCCAGCAGCCCCGTGCCGGGCGGACACCACACAGATACGCAGTATTTT. It is translated as CASSPVPGGHHTDTQYF.

This clonotype was detected ten times or more. CDR3 sequence: CASSVEGYPNEKLFF. DNA for the CDR3: TGTGCCAGCAGCGTAGAGGGCTACCCGAATGAAAAACTGTTTTTT. This chain joins TRBV9 and TRBJ1-4, with no clear D. The V gene lost 0 bases and the J gene lost 5 bases, with 11 bases spanning the gap. There are 15 residues in the CDR3. Germline V gene lookup returns CDR1 SGDLS and CDR2 YYNGEE.

The V and J genes are TRBV15 and TRBJ2-5, with unresolved D. Trimming took off 5 bases at V and 5 bases at J, with 12 bases between the two ends. Germline lookup yields CDR1 LNHNV and CDR2 YYDKDF (reference sequence). The CDR3 contains 13 residues. In nucleotides, the CDR3 is TGTGCCACCAGCCTTCAGTTGACGGAGACCCAGTACTTC. As protein: CATSLQLTETQYF. The variable domain in full, with the rest retrieved from reference TRBV15 and TRBJ2-5, is DAMVIQNPRYQVTQFGKPVTLSCSQTLNHNVMYWYQQKSSQAPKLLFHYYDKDFNNEADTPDNFQSRRPNTSFCFLDIRSPGLGDTAMYLCATSLQLTETQYFGPGTRLLVL.

This clonotype was counted at least ten times. The chain uses TRBV20-1 and TRBJ1-1; perhaps TRBD1 as D (5 bases). From germline, CDR1 is DFQATT and CDR2 SNEGSKA (reference sequence). The ends were cut back, 6 bases at V and 2 bases at J, with 10 bases in the middle. This CDR3 spans 12 amino acids. This CDR3 is CSALQGNTEAFF. In nucleotides, the CDR3 is TGCAGTGCCCTCCAGGGAAACACTGAAGCTTTCTTT.

This clonotype was found many times. The chain combines TRBV20-1 with TRBJ1-1, with D uncertain. This CDR3 region has 14 residues. CDR1 and CDR2 (germline): DFQATT, SNEGSKA (reference sequence). Trimming pared 6 bases from V and 1 base from J, leaving 15 bases between. The CDR3 protein is CSAQRAPGNTEAFF. The CDR3 coding sequence is TGCAGTGCCCAAAGGGCGCCTGGGAACACTGAAGCTTTCTTT.

This clonotype was counted ten times or more. This chain links TRBV20-1 with TRBJ2-3; D uncertain. This CDR3 is 12 amino acids long. Germline assignment: CDR1 DFQATT and CDR2 SNEGSKA (reference sequence). Trimming left V 6 bases short and J 4 bases short, with 11 bases between. CDR3 loop: CSANKEADTQYF. DNA of the CDR3: TGCAGTGCCAACAAAGAGGCAGATACGCAGTATTTT.

This clonotype was detected ten times or more. V gene TRBV20-1 combines with J gene TRBJ1-6; D gene unclear. This CDR3 region has 13 residues. The ends were cut back, 3 bases at V and 5 bases at J, with 8 bases in the middle. Germline CDR1 reads DFQATT; CDR2 reads SNEGSKA (reference sequence). The CDR3 is CSASSENNSPLHF. In nucleotides, the CDR3 is TGCAGTGCTAGTTCTGAGAATAATTCACCCCTCCACTTT.

This clonotype was observed at least ten times. Because it lacks the conserved phenylalanine or tryptophan at the end, this CDR3 is likely a read error. The V gene is TRBV27, the J gene TRBJ1-2, with D maybe TRBD1 (5 bases). V was shortened by 5 bases and J by 8 bases, with 18 bases between the two germline ends. The CDR3 totals 14 residues. The germline V gene has CDR1 MNHEY and CDR2 SMNVEV (reference sequence). The CDR3 is CASSSYRGPGGYTC. CDR3 nucleotide sequence: TGTGCCAGCAGTAGCTACCGGGGCCCGGGGGGCTACACCTGC.

This clonotype appeared many times. This chain connects TRBV7-6 to TRBJ2-1, with D hard to call. This CDR3 is built from 12 residues. Germline CDR1 reads SGHVS; CDR2 reads FNYEAQ. V was cut by 4 bases and J by 6 bases, with 7 bases left in between. The CDR3 loop is CASSSPPNEQFF. The DNA of the CDR3 is TGTGCCAGCAGCTCCCCCCCCAATGAGCAGTTCTTC.

This clonotype was seen repeatedly, ten times or more. The chain is built from TRBV14 and TRBJ2-2, with D perhaps matching TRBD1 (6 bases). The germline CDR1 and CDR2 sequences are SGHDN and FVKESK. The length of the CDR3 is 15 residues. V was trimmed by 1 base and J by 1 base, leaving 7 bases between them. As DNA, the CDR3 is TGTGCCAGCAGCCAAGTCAGGGGGAACACCGGGGAGCTGTTTTTT. Translating it yields CASSQVRGNTGELFF.

This clonotype was seen ten or more times. The V gene is TRBV20-1, the J gene TRBJ1-5, with D unclear. V lost 1 base and J lost 4, with 11 bases in between. The CDR3 extends over 14 amino acids. CDR1 and CDR2 (germline): DFQATT, SNEGSKA (reference sequence). The CDR3 region has the DNA TGCAGTGCTAGAGGTGGGCAGACGAATCAGCCCCAGCATTTT. Protein product: CSARGGQTNQPQHF.